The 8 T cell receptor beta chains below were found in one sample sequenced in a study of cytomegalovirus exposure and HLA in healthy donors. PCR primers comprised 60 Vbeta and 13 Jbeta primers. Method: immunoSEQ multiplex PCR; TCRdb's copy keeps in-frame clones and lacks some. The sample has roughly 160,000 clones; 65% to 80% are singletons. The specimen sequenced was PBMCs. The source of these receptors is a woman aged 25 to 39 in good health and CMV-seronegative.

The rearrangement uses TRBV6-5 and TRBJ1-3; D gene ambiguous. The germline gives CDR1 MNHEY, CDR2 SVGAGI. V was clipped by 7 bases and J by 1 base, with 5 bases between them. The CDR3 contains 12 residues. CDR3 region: CASTGSGNTIYF. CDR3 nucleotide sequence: TGTGCCAGCACGGGATCTGGAAACACCATATATTTT.

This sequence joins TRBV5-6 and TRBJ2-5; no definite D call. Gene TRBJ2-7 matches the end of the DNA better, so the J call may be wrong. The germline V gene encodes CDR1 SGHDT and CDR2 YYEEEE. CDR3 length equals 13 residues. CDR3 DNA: TGTGCCAGCAGCCCAGATAGCTCCTACGAGCAGTACTTC. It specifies CASSPDSSYEQYF.

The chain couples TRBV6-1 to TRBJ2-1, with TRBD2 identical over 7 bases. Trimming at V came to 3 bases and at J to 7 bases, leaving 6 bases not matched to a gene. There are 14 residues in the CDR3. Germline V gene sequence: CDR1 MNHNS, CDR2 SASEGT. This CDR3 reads CASSDRWRGNEQFF. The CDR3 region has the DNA TGTGCCAGCAGTGATAGGTGGCGGGGGAATGAGCAGTTCTTC.

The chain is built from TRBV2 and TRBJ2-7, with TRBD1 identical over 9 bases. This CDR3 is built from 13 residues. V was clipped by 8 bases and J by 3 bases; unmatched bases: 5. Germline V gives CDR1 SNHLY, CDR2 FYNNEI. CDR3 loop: CASRGQGSYEQYF. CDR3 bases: TGTGCCAGCCGGGGACAGGGAAGCTACGAGCAGTACTTC.

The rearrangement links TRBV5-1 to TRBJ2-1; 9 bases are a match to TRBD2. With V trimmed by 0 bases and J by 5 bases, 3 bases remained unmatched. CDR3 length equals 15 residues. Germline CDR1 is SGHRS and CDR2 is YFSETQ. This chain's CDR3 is CASSLGLAENNEQFF. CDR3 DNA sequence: TGCGCCAGCAGCTTGGGACTAGCGGAGAACAATGAGCAGTTCTTC.

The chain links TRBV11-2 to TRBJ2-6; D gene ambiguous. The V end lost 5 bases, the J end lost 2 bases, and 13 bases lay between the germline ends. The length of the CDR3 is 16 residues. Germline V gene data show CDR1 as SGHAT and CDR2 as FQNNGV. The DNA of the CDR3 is TGTGCCAGCAGCCCCCGGGTCCCCACTGGGGCCAACGTCCTGACTTTC. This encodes CASSPRVPTGANVLTF. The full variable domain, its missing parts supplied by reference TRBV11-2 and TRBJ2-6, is EAGVAQSPRYKIIEKRQSVAFWCNPISGHATLYWYQQILGQGPKLLIQFQNNGVVDDSQLPKDRFSAERLKGVDSTLKIQPAKLEDSAVYLCASSPRVPTGANVLTFGAGSRLTVL.

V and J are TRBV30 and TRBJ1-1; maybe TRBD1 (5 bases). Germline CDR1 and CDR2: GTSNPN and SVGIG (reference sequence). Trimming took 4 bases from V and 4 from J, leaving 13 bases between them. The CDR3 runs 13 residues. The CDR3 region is CAWKQGWSTEAFF. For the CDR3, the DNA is TGTGCCTGGAAGCAGGGCTGGAGCACTGAAGCTTTCTTT.

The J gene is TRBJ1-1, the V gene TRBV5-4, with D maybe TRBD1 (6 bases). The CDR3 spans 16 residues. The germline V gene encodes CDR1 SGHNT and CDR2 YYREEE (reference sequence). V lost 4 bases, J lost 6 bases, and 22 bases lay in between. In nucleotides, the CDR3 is TGTGCCAGCAGCCCGGACAGTCACCCTGTTGGGGCTGAAGCTTTCTTT. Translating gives CASSPDSHPVGAEAFF.